This T cell receptor (beta chain) was sequenced in a study of cytomegalovirus exposure and HLA in healthy donors. Findings of the study overall: CMV antigen specificity of a few CMV-associated chains was confirmed in vitro.

Concerning this clone: Its antigen is unknown.

The CDR3 is 17 amino acids. V shed 0 bases and J shed 3 bases, with 18 bases lying between them. Looked up from germline, CDR1 is LNHNV and CDR2 is YYDKDF (reference sequence). The PCR made use of 60 Vbeta and 13 Jbeta primers. Sequenced by immunoSEQ multiplex PCR; TCRdb stores in-frame clones only, minus some. Here the sample spans over 200,000 clones, 82% being singletons. V and J are TRBV15 and TRBJ2-7; TRBD2 might be the D (5 bases). Material: PBMCs. The receptor was derived from a middle-aged man in good health and CMV-seropositive. This CDR3 reads CATSRDPSGRGFYEQYV. For the CDR3, the DNA is TGTGCCACCAGCAGAGATCCCTCCGGGCGAGGGTTCTACGAGCAGTACGTC.